This passage covers 15 T cell receptor beta chains from one sample sequenced in a study of blood T cell repertoires in COVID-19 (dated by TCRdb to the early 2020s). Libraries were made using the immunoSEQ multiplex PCR assay. In TCRdb, the immuneACCESS table is reduced to in-frame sequences with V and J assigned. These tables do not hold every clone; where another copy was compared, an unresolved V gene accounts for under half, and the others remain unexplained. The sample table records about 81,000 clones; 86% of these occur just once. Clones ranked in the top ten supply about 25% of the sample. The sequencing sample was made of peripheral blood. The receptors were gathered from a human donor in a cohort sampled during active COVID-19.

The CDR3 sequence: CASSGRTENTEAFF. In nucleotides, the CDR3 is TGCGCCAGCAGCGGAAGGACAGAGAACACTGAAGCTTTCTTT. The chain combines TRBV4-1 with TRBJ1-1, with D maybe TRBD1 (6 bases). The CDR3 is 14 amino acids. Trimming removed 5 bases at V and 1 base at J, with 11 bases between. Germline V gene data show CDR1 as MGHRA and CDR2 as YSYEKL.

This chain uses TRBV7-9 with TRBJ2-5, with a weak D call TRBD2 (6 bases). The CDR3 spans 12 residues. Germline V CDR1 and CDR2: SEHNR, FQNEAQ (reference sequence). Trimming took 11 bases from V and 3 from J, leaving 13 bases between them. CDR3: CAQGGAEETQYF. CDR3 bases: TGTGCCCAGGGCGGGGCGGAAGAGACCCAGTACTTC.

The V and J genes are TRBV12-3 or TRBV12-4 and TRBJ2-4; D call uncertain. This CDR3 contains 13 residues. Trimming pared 6 bases from V and 1 base from J, leaving 7 bases between. The CDR3 sequence is CASSLVAKNIQYF. The DNA for the CDR3 is TGTGCCAGCAGCCTAGTGGCCAAAAACATTCAGTACTTC.

This clone has more than one count but fewer than ten. This chain uses TRBV4-2 with TRBJ1-3, with D perhaps matching TRBD1 (5 bases). The CDR3 has 14 residues. The V end lost 6 bases, the J end lost 8 bases, and 17 bases lay between the germline ends. CDR1 and CDR2 (germline): LGHNA, YNFKEQ. Here the CDR3 reads CASRGTISGDTIYF. The CDR3 nucleotides are TGTGCCAGCAGGGGGACTATCTCTGGGGACACCATATATTTT.

This chain links TRBV7-9 with TRBJ2-2; 7 nucleotides line up with TRBD1. The length of the CDR3 is 13 residues. Germline lookup yields CDR1 SEHNR and CDR2 FQNEAQ (reference sequence). Germline trimming cut 5 bases from V and 3 bases from J; bases unmatched to any gene: 0. For the CDR3, the DNA is TGTGCCAGCAGCACAGGGGACACCGGGGAGCTGTTTTTT. Translating it yields CASSTGDTGELFF.

The chain carries TRBV19 and TRBJ1-6, with unresolved D. The germline V gene encodes CDR1 LNHDA and CDR2 SQIVND (reference sequence). The CDR3 sequence is 17 residues long. Trimming took off 3 bases at V and 3 bases at J, with 15 bases between the two ends. The CDR3 sequence: CASSIRRETLYNSPLHF. CDR3 nucleotides: TGTGCCAGTAGTATTCGAAGGGAGACTCTCTATAATTCACCCCTCCACTTT.

The J gene is TRBJ2-2, the V gene TRBV24-1; a possible D gene is TRBD2 (5 bases). Germline assignment: CDR1 KGHDR and CDR2 SFDVKD. V shed 3 bases and J shed 6 bases, with 10 bases lying between them. The CDR3 totals 14 residues. CDR3 nucleotides: TGTGCCACCAGTGATACTAGTTTTTCCGGGGAGCTGTTTTTT. It encodes CATSDTSFSGELFF.

This clone was recorded a few times. The J gene is TRBJ2-7, the V gene TRBV11-1; 11 bases map to TRBD1. This CDR3 is 16 amino acids long. Germline V gene data show CDR1 as SGHAT and CDR2 as FQDESV (reference sequence). V trimming: 0 bases; J trimming: 2 bases; junction bases outside the gene matches: 3. The CDR3 here is CASSLAGTGGPYEQYF. The CDR3 DNA follows: TGTGCCAGCAGCTTAGCCGGGACAGGGGGACCCTACGAGCAGTACTTC.

The V call is TRBV19, the J call TRBJ1-5; D might be TRBD1 (5 bases). V was shortened by 6 bases and J by 3 bases, with 18 bases between the two germline ends. CDR1 is LNHDA and CDR2 is SQIVND in the germline V gene (reference sequence). The CDR3 totals 16 residues. Written as DNA, the CDR3 is TGTGCCAGTAGGGGAACGGGGGACGGACTCAATCAGCCCCAGCATTTT. As protein: CASRGTGDGLNQPQHF.

The chain joins TRBV9 to TRBJ2-3, with 11 bases lining up with TRBD2. This CDR3 has 15 residues. Germline CDR1 SGDLS, CDR2 YYNGEE. Trimming cost V 9 bases and J 2 bases; bases outside gene matches: 8. In DNA, the CDR3 is TGTGCCACCCCTATAGCGGGGGGGCCCACAGATACGCAGTATTTT. As protein: CATPIAGGPTDTQYF. Filled out from reference TRBV9 and TRBJ2-3, the complete variable domain reads DSGVTQTPKHLITATGQRVTLRCSPRSGDLSVYWYQQSLDQGLQFLIQYYNGEERAKGNILERFSAQQFPDLHSELNLSSLELGDSALYFCATPIAGGPTDTQYFGPGTRLTVL.

The chain is built from TRBV11-3 and TRBJ1-1, with D possibly TRBD1 on 5 matching bases. Germline CDR1 SGHNT, CDR2 YENEEA. V dropped 5 bases and J dropped 3 bases, with 13 bases sitting between them. The CDR3 sequence is 14 residues long. The CDR3 spells CASSRWAGHTEAFF. CDR3 sequence (DNA): TGTGCCAGCAGCCGTTGGGCGGGGCACACTGAAGCTTTCTTT.

The J gene is TRBJ2-7, the V gene TRBV19; 8 nucleotides agree with TRBD1. With V trimmed by 11 bases and J by 0 bases, 9 bases remained unmatched. The CDR3 is 14 amino acids. Germline V gene lookup returns CDR1 LNHDA and CDR2 SQIVND (reference sequence). The CDR3 nucleotides read TGTGCCGTCCGGACAGGGCCCCGCTCCTACGAGCAGTACTTC. It translates to CAVRTGPRSYEQYF.

This clone came up a few times. The V call is TRBV14, the J call TRBJ1-4; 7 nucleotides match TRBD1. This CDR3 is 16 amino acids long. Trimming removed 4 bases from V and 12 bases from J; junction bases left unmatched: 17. CDR1 is SGHDN and CDR2 is FVKESK in the germline V gene. The CDR3 here is CASSPLGQQTSGQLFF. DNA of the CDR3: TGTGCCAGCAGCCCCTTGGGACAGCAGACAAGCGGTCAACTGTTTTTT.

This clone appeared a few times. The J gene is TRBJ2-4, the V gene TRBV7-2; D possibly corresponds to TRBD1 (6 bases). This CDR3 is 15 amino acids long. The V gene lost 5 bases and the J gene lost 1 base, with 12 bases spanning the gap. Germline CDR1 is SGHTA and CDR2 is FQGNSA. CDR3 DNA sequence: TGTGCCAGCAGCCTCTCGACAGGTGCCAAAAACATTCAGTACTTC. Amino acid sequence: CASSLSTGAKNIQYF.

This clone was seen a handful of times. This sequence joins TRBV2 and TRBJ1-6; 7 bases fit TRBD1. This CDR3 is 12 amino acids long. J was trimmed by 7 bases and V by 6 bases; bases with no gene match: 0. Germline assignment: CDR1 SNHLY and CDR2 FYNNEI. The CDR3 bases are TGTGCCAGCAGGGGACAGAATTCACCCCTCCACTTT. Its protein is CASRGQNSPLHF.